This TCR beta chain was sequenced in a study of identical twins. Study-wide results and limits: Excess twin sharing in beta out-of-frame sequences was weaker.

Donors were all healthy Caucasians. Template switching introduced a universal primer site, and the cDNA bore unique molecular identifiers. TCRdb reprocessed the 5' RACE reads via MiXCR and lists one record per CDR3 protein. The table has about 500,000 distinct CDR3 sequences, over 11% seen once. This clonotype was seen a handful of times. What it recognizes is unknown. There are 15 residues in the CDR3. The germline V gene encodes CDR1 WNHNN and CDR2 SYGVQD (reference sequence). The junction had 11 bases not matched to a gene; V was cut back by 4 bases and J by 8 bases. This sample also appeared in a second study, on yellow fever vaccine responses in identical twins.

The J gene is TRBJ2-1, the V gene TRBV10-1, with TRBD2 matching over 7 bases. Sample: CD4+ T cells sorted from blood. The clonotype was recovered from a young woman in good health. The CDR3 sequence: CASSGETSSLYEQFF. The CDR3 DNA reads TGCGCCAGCAGTGGGGAGACTAGCTCGCTTTATGAGCAGTTCTTC.